The 31 T cell receptor beta chains listed next were all sequenced from one sample in a study of tumor and adjacent non-tumor tissue in lung cancer. A modified ARM-PCR protocol with three rounds of nested PCR amplified TCRbeta. One entry per CDR3 protein, called by TCRdb with MiXCR from the multiplex PCR reads. The sample lists 120,000 or so distinct CDR3 sequences, over 70% occurring once. RNA was extracted from bulk tissue without any cell sorting. Material: lung tumor tissue. The receptor source for this set is a man in his 70s with non-small cell lung cancer.

About this clonotype itself: With a much larger clone just one base away, this may be a read error. The rearrangement uses TRBV5-1 and TRBJ1-2; D is uncertain. The CDR3 has 12 residues. Germline CDR1 SGHRS, CDR2 YFSETQ. In nucleotides, the CDR3 is TGCGCCAACAGCAATTTTCAGACTGGCTACACCTTC. Translated: CANSNFQTGYTF.

This clonotype came up once. One end of the junction does not line up with germline, which may come from a read error. V and J are TRBV4-2 and TRBJ2-3, with 8 bases lining up with TRBD2. Germline V gene lookup returns CDR1 LGHNA and CDR2 YNFKEQ. The CDR3 is made up of 15 amino acids. CDR3 loop: CAGIQEREGRDTQYF. For the CDR3, the DNA is TGTGCCGGCATCCAAGAACGGGAGGGCCGCGATACGCAATATTTT.

A note on this clonotype: It may be a read error: a sequence one base away is much more abundant. This chain uses TRBV5-1 with TRBJ2-7; 9 bases map to TRBD1. The CDR3 runs 14 residues. J was trimmed by 5 bases and V by 4 bases; bases with no gene match: 7. The germline gives CDR1 SGHRS, CDR2 YFSETQ. The CDR3 coding sequence is TGCGCCAGCAGCACGTCCGGGACAGGGAACGAGCAGTACTTC. Translation: CASSTSGTGNEQYF.

Worth noting for this clonotype: A much larger clone differs from this one at a single base, so this may be a read error. This chain links TRBV5-1 with TRBJ1-3; D uncertain. CDR1 and CDR2 (germline): SGHRS, YFSETQ. V was trimmed by 6 bases and J by 0 bases, leaving 10 bases between them. The CDR3 has 14 amino acids. The CDR3 region is CASIEVLSGNTIYF. The CDR3 DNA follows: TGCGCCAGCATCGAAGTCCTCTCTGGAAACACCATATATTTT.

With respect to this clonotype: A junction boundary mismatches the germline segment, possibly from a read error. The chain recombines TRBV6-4 with TRBJ2-1; 14 nucleotides line up with TRBD2. The CDR3 is made up of 15 amino acids. CDR1 and CDR2 from the germline V gene are MRHNA and SNTAGT. In DNA form, the CDR3 reads TGTGTCAGCTGTCACGGGACTAGCGGGGGAAATGAGCAGTTCTTC. The encoded protein is CVSCHGTSGGNEQFF.

In the case of this clonotype: This could be a read error, since a much larger clone is one nucleotide away. The chain carries TRBV30 and TRBJ1-1; D gene ambiguous. Looked up from germline, CDR1 is GTSNPN and CDR2 is SVGIG (reference sequence). Trimming pared 2 bases from V and 12 bases from J, leaving 13 bases between. The CDR3 length is 11 residues. The CDR3 DNA sequence: TGTGCCTGGAGTATCGGGGTCGGAACTTTCTTT. Translated: CAWSIGVGTFF.

With respect to this clonotype: At one of its ends the junction is not consistent with the germline gene, which may arise from a read error. The V gene is TRBV4-2, the J gene TRBJ1-1; TRBD1 might be the D (6 bases). There are 13 residues in the CDR3. Germline V gives CDR1 LGHNA, CDR2 YNFKEQ. This CDR3 is CASSRTDLIEASF. CDR3 bases: TGTGCCAGCAGTCGGACAGACCTTATTGAAGCTTCCTTT.

Details on this clonotype: It may be a read error: a sequence one base away is much more abundant. The chain uses TRBV11-2 and TRBJ2-1; tentative D call: TRBD2 (6 bases). The CDR3 is made up of 16 amino acids. Germline assignment: CDR1 SGHAT and CDR2 FQNNGV. The CDR3 reads CVSSLYASASYNEQFF. The CDR3 region has the DNA TGTGTCAGCAGCTTATATGCTAGCGCGTCCTACAATGAGCAGTTCTTC. The full variable domain, its missing parts supplied by reference TRBV11-2 and TRBJ2-1, is EAGVAQSPRYKIIEKRQSVAFWCNPISGHATLYWYQQILGQGPKLLIQFQNNGVVDDSQLPKDRFSAERLKGVDSTLKIQPAKLEDSAVYLCVSSLYASASYNEQFFGPGTRLTVL.

With respect to this clonotype: Germline is not matched at one junction end, which may reflect a read error. The chain uses TRBV10-1 and TRBJ1-2; perhaps TRBD1 as D (6 bases). This CDR3 has 15 amino acids. The germline V gene encodes CDR1 WNHNN and CDR2 SYGVQD (reference sequence). CDR3 nucleotide sequence: TGCGCCATGAGTGAGTCGACAGGCCAACCCTATGGCTACTCCTTC. It yields the protein CAMSESTGQPYGYSF.

There are a few counts of this clonotype. This likely comes from a read error, as the CDR3 has no conserved phenylalanine or tryptophan at its end. This chain links TRBV20-1 with TRBJ2-7; a possible D gene is TRBD1 (6 bases). The V end was cut by 6 bases, the J end by 7 bases, with 16 bases between. Germline values: CDR1 DFQATT, CDR2 SNEGSKA (reference sequence). The CDR3 spans 12 residues. The CDR3 nucleotides are TGCAGTGCCGAGGGGGTCCTGTATGAGCAGTACTTA. Translated, it gives CSAEGVLYEQYL.

A few counts support this clonotype. One end of the junction fails to match germline, which may point to a read error. The chain links TRBV11-1 to TRBJ2-5; 9 bases line up with TRBD2. The CDR3 length is 13 residues. The germline gives CDR1 SGHAT, CDR2 FQDESV (reference sequence). This CDR3 is CASSLARGGSHYF. The CDR3 region has the DNA TGTGCCAGTAGCTTAGCGCGGGGGGGATCACACTACTTC.

Judged by abundance, this clonotype is medium-sized. The chain joins TRBV12-3 or TRBV12-4 to TRBJ2-2; the D is unclear. V was cut by 7 bases and J by 7 bases, with 10 bases left in between. CDR3 length: 12 residues. CDR3 sequence (DNA): TGTGCCAGCACCGCTTACAACGGGGAGCTGTTTTTT. Its protein product is CASTAYNGELFF.

This clonotype was observed a single time. The chain carries TRBV6-2 or TRBV6-3 and TRBJ1-1; D unresolved. CDR1 and CDR2 from the germline V gene are MNHEY and SVGEGT. Trimming stripped 5 bases from V and 11 bases from J, with 12 bases between. The CDR3 is 11 amino acids. In DNA form, the CDR3 reads TGTGCCAGCAGTCGAAAGCTTCGGGCTTTCTTT. It translates to CASSRKLRAFF.

Points on this clonotype: With a much larger clone just one base away, this may be a read error. This sequence joins TRBV7-9 and TRBJ1-6; D not resolved. This CDR3 spans 11 amino acids. CDR1 is SEHNR, CDR2 FQNEAQ, per germline (reference sequence). The CDR3 sequence: CVSSLNSPLHF. Written as DNA, the CDR3 is TGTGTCAGCAGCTTAAATTCACCCCTCCACTTT.

The chain employs TRBV24-1 and TRBJ2-1; the match to TRBD2 covers 8 bases. V trimming: 8 bases; J trimming: 10 bases; junction bases outside the gene matches: 15. The CDR3 is 15 residues long. The germline CDR1 and CDR2 sequences are KGHDR and SFDVKD. As DNA, the CDR3 is TGTGCCACCAATGGTGTATTAGCGGGACTTTGGGAGCAGTTCTTC. It codes for CATNGVLAGLWEQFF.

A remark on this clonotype: Possible read error: a much larger clone is one base away. CDR3 in amino acids: CSARDHRGGNYQPQHF. The CDR3 bases are TGCAGTGCCCGAGATCACCGGGGAGGTAACTATCAGCCCCAGCATTTT. The genes are TRBV20-1 and TRBJ1-5, with D unresolved. Germline V lookup: CDR1 DFQATT, CDR2 SNEGSKA (reference sequence). This CDR3 is built from 16 residues. Trimming left V 6 bases short and J 5 bases short, with 23 bases between.

Comment on this clonotype: The CDR3 ends on some other residue instead of the conserved phenylalanine or tryptophan, so this is likely a read error. The chain links TRBV4-3 to TRBJ2-1, with TRBD2 as a possible D gene (6 bases). The CDR3 has 15 residues. The V gene's germline CDR1 is LGHNA and CDR2 YSLEER. Between the trimmed V and J ends, which lost 2 bases and 4 bases, there was a span of 12 bases. The CDR3 sequence is CASSQQTGTYNEQFL. DNA for the CDR3: TGCGCCAGCAGCCAACAGACCGGGACTTACAATGAGCAGTTCTTG.

In the case of this clonotype: One junction end disagrees with the germline gene, perhaps due to a read error. The rearrangement joins TRBV4-1 to TRBJ1-5, with D unresolved. This CDR3 has 18 residues. Germline loops: CDR1 MGHRA, CDR2 YSYEKL. The CDR3 DNA sequence: TGCGCCAGCAGCCACCTTCCAGGCAAACTCTATAGCAATCAGCCCCAGCGTTTT. It is translated as CASSHLPGKLYSNQPQRF.

In this sample, this clonotype turned up once. The chain uses TRBV18 and TRBJ2-7; D remains unclear. This CDR3 region has 18 residues. Germline-derived CDR1 and CDR2 are KGHSH and LQKENI. Trimming left V 2 bases short and J 3 bases short, with 23 bases between. CDR3 coding DNA: TGTGCCAGCTCACCAGAAATAAGGGATTACCCCTACTACTACGAGCAGTACTTC. It codes for CASSPEIRDYPYYYEQYF.

Worth noting for this clonotype: The conserved phenylalanine or tryptophan is not found at the CDR3 terminus, so this likely reflects a read error. The DNA is left out, because the CDR3 cannot be placed on it with certainty; the CDR3 is given as TCRdb lists it. The chain uses TRBV28 and TRBJ1-6. The CDR3 is 12 amino acids in total, end residues counted. Germline CDR1 MDHEN, CDR2 SYDVKM. CDR3 residues: CASRMPYSPFHI.

A note on this clonotype: A much larger clone sits a single nucleotide away, making a read error possible. The chain recombines TRBV20-1 with TRBJ2-5; D is unresolved. The CDR3 has 8 amino acids. From germline, CDR1 is DFQATT and CDR2 SNEGSKA (reference sequence). This chain's CDR3 is CSARGSIF. The CDR3 coding sequence is TGCAGTGCTAGAGGCAGTATCTTC.

Points on this clonotype: A clone one base away is much larger, so this may be a read error. This chain connects TRBV7-9 to TRBJ2-7; a possible D gene is TRBD2 (6 bases). The CDR3 spans 15 residues. Germline CDR1 SEHNR, CDR2 FQNEAQ (reference sequence). DNA of the CDR3: TGTACCAGCAGCTTAGTTGGCGGGGCAGCGGGCGAGCAGTACTTC. It translates to CTSSLVGGAAGEQYF.

With regard to this clonotype: Because it lacks the conserved phenylalanine or tryptophan at the end, this CDR3 is likely a read error. V usage is TRBV12-3 or TRBV12-4 and J usage is TRBJ2-5; the match to TRBD1 covers 7 bases. The CDR3 is 14 residues long. CDR3 coding DNA: TGTGCTAGCAGTTCTAGGGACAGACAAGAGACCCAGTACTCC. As protein: CASSSRDRQETQYS.

This clonotype was recorded a few times. Germline and junction disagree at one end, which may indicate a read error. The CDR3: CTSSLVRGGKLFF. As DNA, the CDR3 is TGTACCAGTAGCTTAGTCAGAGGAGGAAAACTATTTTTT. V gene TRBV11-2 combines with J gene TRBJ1-4; no firm D call. Germline V gives CDR1 SGHAT, CDR2 FQNNGV. The CDR3 covers 13 residues.

With respect to this clonotype: This may be a read error, as it is one base from a much larger clone. The gene calls are TRBV11-2 and TRBJ2-3; no firm D call. This CDR3 is built from 13 residues. In germline, CDR1 is SGHAT, CDR2 FQNNGV. The CDR3 DNA reads as TGTGCCAACAGCTCGTCGAGCACAGATACGCAGTATTTT. Residues: CANSSSSTDTQYF.

The chain links TRBV4-1 to TRBJ1-4; no clear D. In germline, CDR1 is MGHRA, CDR2 YSYEKL. This CDR3 contains 15 residues. Trimming took off 4 bases at V and 11 bases at J, with 20 bases between the two ends. The CDR3 loop is CASSRVTADPRKLFF. CDR3 in DNA: TGCGCCAGCAGCCGAGTAACAGCCGATCCCCGGAAACTGTTTTTT.

As concerns this clonotype: At one end the junction does not follow the germline gene, possibly because of a read error. CDR3 in DNA: TGTGCTAGCAGCCAGGGCGCAACACAAGAGACCCAGTACTTC. Amino acids: CASSQGATQETQYF. The rearrangement links TRBV11-3 to TRBJ2-5; D might be TRBD1 (5 bases). Germline V gene data show CDR1 as SGHNT and CDR2 as YENEEA. CDR3 length equals 14 residues. The variable domain in full, with the rest retrieved from reference TRBV11-3 and TRBJ2-5, is EAGVVQSPRYKIIEKKQPVAFWCNPISGHNTLYWYLQNLGQGPELLIRYENEEAVDDSQLPKDRFSAERLKGVDSTLKIQPAELGDSAVYLCASSQGATQETQYFGPGTRLLVL.

Note on this clonotype: At one boundary the junction diverges from the germline segment, which might be a read error. This chain connects TRBV29-1 to TRBJ1-1; D is unresolved. The CDR3 consists of 12 residues. Germline CDR1 reads SQVTM; CDR2 reads ANQGSEA. This CDR3 reads CSVVAERTEAFF. In nucleotides, the CDR3 is TGCAGTGTTGTGGCGGAGAGGACTGAGGCTTTCTTT.

In regard to this clonotype: A junction end diverges from the germline sequence, so it may reflect a read error. In DNA form, the CDR3 reads TGTACCAGCGGTGAAATGGATAGGGAGAAAACCTTC. Translation: CTSGEMDREKTF. The chain has TRBV6-1 and TRBJ1-2; no definite D call. CDR3 size: 12 residues. Looked up from germline, CDR1 is MNHNS and CDR2 is SASEGT.

This clonotype has a single count. No conserved phenylalanine or tryptophan ends this CDR3, so it is likely a read error. V usage is TRBV6-6 and J usage is TRBJ2-1; 10 bases map to TRBD2. The CDR3 is made up of 15 amino acids. Trimming at V came to 6 bases and at J to 7 bases, leaving 9 bases not matched to a gene. In germline, CDR1 is MNHNY, CDR2 SVGAGI (reference sequence). The CDR3 region has the DNA TGTGCCAGCAGGACATCTAGCGGGGGTCGGAATGAGCAGTTCGTC. Protein: CASRTSSGGRNEQFV.

Comment on this clonotype: The junction and the germline gene differ at one end; a read error may be behind it. V is TRBV10-3 and J is TRBJ2-5; 8 bases are shared with TRBD2. Germline loops: CDR1 ENHRY, CDR2 SYGVKD. The CDR3 contains 19 residues. The CDR3 DNA is TGTGACATCAGAACTCGTCCTTCGACTAGCGTAATTGCGGTGGAGACCCAGTACTTC. The encoded protein is CDIRTRPSTSVIAVETQYF.